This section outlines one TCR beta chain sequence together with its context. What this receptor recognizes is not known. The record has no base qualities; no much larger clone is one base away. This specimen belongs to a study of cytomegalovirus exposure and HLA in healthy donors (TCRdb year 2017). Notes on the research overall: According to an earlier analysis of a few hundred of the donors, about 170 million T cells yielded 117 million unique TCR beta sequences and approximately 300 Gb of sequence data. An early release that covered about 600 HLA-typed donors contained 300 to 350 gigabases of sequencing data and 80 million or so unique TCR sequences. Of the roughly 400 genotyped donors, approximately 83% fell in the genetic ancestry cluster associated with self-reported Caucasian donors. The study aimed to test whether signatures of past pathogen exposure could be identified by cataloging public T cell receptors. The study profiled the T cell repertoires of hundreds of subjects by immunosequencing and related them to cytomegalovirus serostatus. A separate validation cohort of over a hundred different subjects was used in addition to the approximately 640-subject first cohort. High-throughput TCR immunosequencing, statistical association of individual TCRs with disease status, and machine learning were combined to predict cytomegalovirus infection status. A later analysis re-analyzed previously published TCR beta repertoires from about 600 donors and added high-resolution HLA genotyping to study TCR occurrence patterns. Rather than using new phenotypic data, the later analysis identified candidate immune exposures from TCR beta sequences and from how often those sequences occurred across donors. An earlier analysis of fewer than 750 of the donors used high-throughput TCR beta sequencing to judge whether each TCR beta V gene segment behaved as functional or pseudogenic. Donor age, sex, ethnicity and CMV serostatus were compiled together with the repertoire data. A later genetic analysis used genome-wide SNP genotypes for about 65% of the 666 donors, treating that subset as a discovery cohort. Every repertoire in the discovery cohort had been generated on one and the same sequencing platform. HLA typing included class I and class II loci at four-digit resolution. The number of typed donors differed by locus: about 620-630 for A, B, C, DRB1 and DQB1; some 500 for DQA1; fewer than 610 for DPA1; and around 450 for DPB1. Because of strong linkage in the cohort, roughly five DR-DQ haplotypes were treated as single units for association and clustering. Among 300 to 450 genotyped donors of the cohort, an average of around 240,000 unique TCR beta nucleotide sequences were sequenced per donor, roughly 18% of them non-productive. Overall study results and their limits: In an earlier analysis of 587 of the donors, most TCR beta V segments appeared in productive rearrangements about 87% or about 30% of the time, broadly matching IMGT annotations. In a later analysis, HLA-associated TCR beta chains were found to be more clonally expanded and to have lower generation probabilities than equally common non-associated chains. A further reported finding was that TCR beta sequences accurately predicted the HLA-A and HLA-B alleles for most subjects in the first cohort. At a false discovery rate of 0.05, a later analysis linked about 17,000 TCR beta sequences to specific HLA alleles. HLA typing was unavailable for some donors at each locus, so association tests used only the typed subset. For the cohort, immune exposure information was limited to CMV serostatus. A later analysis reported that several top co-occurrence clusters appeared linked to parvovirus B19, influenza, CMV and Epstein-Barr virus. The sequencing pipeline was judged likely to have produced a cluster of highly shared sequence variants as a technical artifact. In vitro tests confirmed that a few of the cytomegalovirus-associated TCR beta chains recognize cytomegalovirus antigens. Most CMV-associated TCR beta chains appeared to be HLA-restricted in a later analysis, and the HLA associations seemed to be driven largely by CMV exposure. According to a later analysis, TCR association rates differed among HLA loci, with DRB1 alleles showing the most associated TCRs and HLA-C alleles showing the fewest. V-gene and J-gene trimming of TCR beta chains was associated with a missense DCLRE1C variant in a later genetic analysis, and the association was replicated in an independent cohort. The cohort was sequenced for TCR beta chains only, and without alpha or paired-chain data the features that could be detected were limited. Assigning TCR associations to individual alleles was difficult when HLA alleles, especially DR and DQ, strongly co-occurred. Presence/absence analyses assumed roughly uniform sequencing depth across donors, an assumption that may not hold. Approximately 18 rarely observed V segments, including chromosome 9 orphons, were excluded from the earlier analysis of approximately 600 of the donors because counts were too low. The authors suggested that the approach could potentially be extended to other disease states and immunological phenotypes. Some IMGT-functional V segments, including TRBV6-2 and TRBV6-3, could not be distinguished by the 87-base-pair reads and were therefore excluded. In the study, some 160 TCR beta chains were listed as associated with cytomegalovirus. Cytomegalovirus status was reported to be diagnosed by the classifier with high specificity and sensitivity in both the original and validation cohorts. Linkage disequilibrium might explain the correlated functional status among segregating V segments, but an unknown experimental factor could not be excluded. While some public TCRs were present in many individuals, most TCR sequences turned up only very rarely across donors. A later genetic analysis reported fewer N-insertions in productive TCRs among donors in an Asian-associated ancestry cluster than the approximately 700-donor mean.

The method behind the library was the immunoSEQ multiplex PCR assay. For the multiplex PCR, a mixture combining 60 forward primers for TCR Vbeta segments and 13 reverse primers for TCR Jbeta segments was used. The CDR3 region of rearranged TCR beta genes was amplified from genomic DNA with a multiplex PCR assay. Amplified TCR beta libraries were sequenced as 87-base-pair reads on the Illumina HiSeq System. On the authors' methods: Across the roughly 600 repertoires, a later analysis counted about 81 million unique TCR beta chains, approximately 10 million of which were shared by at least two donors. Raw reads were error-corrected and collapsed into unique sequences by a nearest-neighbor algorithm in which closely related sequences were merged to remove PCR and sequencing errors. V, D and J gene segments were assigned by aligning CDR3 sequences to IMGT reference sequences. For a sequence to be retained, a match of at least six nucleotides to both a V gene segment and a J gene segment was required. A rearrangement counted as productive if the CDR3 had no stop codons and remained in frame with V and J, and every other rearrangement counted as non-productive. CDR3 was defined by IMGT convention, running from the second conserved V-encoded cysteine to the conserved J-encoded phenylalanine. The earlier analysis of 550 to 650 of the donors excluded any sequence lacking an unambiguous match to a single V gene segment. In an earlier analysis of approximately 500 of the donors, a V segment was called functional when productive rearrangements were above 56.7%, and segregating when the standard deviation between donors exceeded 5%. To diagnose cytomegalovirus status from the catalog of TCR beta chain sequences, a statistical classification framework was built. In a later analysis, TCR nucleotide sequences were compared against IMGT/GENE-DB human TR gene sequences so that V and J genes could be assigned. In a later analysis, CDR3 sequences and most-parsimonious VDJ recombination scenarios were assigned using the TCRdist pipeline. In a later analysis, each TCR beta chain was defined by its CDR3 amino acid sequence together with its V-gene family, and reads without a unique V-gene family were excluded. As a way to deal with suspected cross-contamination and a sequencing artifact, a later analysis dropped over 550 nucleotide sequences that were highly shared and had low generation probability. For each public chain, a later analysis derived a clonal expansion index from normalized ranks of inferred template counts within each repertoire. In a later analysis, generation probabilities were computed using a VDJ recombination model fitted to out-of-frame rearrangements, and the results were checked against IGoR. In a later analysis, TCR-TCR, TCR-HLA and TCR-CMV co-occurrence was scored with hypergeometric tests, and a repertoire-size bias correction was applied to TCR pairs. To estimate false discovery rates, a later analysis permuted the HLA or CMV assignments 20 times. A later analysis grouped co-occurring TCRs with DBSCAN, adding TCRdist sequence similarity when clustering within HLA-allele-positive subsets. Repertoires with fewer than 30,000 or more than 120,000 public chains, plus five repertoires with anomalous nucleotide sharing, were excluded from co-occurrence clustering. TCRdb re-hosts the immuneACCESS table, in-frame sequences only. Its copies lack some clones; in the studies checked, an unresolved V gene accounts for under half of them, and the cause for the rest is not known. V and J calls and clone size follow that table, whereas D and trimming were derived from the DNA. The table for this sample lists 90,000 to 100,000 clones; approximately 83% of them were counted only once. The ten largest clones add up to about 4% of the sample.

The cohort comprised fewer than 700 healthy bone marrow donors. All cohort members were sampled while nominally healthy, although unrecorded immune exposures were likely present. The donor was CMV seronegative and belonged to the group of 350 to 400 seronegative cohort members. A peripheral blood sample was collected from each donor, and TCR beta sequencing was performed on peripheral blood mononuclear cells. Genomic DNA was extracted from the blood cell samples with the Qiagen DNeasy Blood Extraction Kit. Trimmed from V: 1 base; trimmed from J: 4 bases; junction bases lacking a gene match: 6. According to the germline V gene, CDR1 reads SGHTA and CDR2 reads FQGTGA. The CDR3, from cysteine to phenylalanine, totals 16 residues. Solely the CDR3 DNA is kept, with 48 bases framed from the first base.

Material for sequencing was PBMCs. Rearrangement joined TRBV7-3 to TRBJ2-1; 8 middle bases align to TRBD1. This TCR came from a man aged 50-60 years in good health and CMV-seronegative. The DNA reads TGTGCCAGCAGCTTAAGGGCAGGGGGCGCATACAATGAGCAGTTCTTC. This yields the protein CASSLRAGGAYNEQFF.